These 26 T cell receptor beta chains share one sample of origin, sequenced in a study of response to subunit inactivated influenza vaccine. TCRdb used MiXCR to reprocess the RT-PCR reads, holding one entry per CDR3 protein. The repertoire consists of about 700,000 distinct CDR3 sequences, with 14% occurring once and the leading ten covering roughly 7.6%. The sequencing here drew on PBMCs from blood, taken around 14 days before vaccination. These receptors were obtained from a man over 45 who received an inactivated influenza vaccine.

This clonotype was seen only a few times. The genes are TRBV4-3 and TRBJ2-2; unclear D gene. CDR1 and CDR2 (germline): LGHNA, YSLEER. The V end lost 2 bases, the J end lost 6 bases, and 7 bases lay between the germline ends. The CDR3 sequence is 13 residues long. The CDR3 sequence: CASSQQSAGELFF. The CDR3 nucleotides read TGCGCCAGCAGCCAACAATCGGCCGGGGAGCTGTTTTTT.

The genes are TRBV10-3 and TRBJ2-7, with 9 nucleotides matching TRBD1. Germline assignment: CDR1 ENHRY and CDR2 SYGVKD. The V and J ends lost 3 bases and 2 bases, in that order; junction bases with no gene match: 8. The CDR3 loop spans 16 amino acids. The CDR3 protein is CAISDSPRDRAYEQYF. Written as DNA, the CDR3 is TGTGCCATCAGTGATTCACCGAGGGACAGGGCCTACGAGCAGTACTTC.

The V gene is TRBV3-1, the J gene TRBJ2-3; 10 bases agree with TRBD2. This CDR3 region has 18 residues. Germline loops: CDR1 LGHDT, CDR2 YNNKEL (reference sequence). Unmatched junction bases numbered 13, after V lost 4 bases and J lost 3 bases. CDR3 residues: CASSLNLAGGSGTDTQYF. DNA of the CDR3: TGTGCCAGCAGCCTTAATTTAGCGGGGGGATCCGGTACAGATACGCAGTATTTT.

In its sample, this clonotype was seen many times. The gene calls are TRBV4-1 and TRBJ2-5; 7 nucleotides line up with TRBD1. The ends lost 1 base at V and 0 bases at J; junction bases unmatched: 11. This CDR3 is built from 18 residues. From germline, CDR1 is MGHRA and CDR2 YSYEKL. For the CDR3, the DNA is TGCGCCAGCAGCCAAGGCATTATTAAGAGGGGGCACCAAGAGACCCAGTACTTC. Translated: CASSQGIIKRGHQETQYF.

CDR3 sequence reads: CASSGASEGHEQYF. CDR3 DNA sequence: TGTGCCAGCAGTGGGGCTAGCGAGGGCCACGAGCAGTACTTC. V usage is TRBV2 and J usage is TRBJ2-7; weak D call: TRBD2 (6 bases). V gave up 4 bases and J gave up 5 bases, with 15 bases separating them. CDR1 and CDR2 from the germline V gene are SNHLY and FYNNEI. The CDR3 consists of 14 residues.

V is TRBV29-1 and J is TRBJ1-1, with 8 bases identical to TRBD1. This CDR3 is 14 amino acids long. CDR1 and CDR2 from the germline V gene are SQVTM and ANQGSEA. The J segment lost 5 bases and the V segment lost 2 bases, leaving 7 bases of the junction unmatched. The chain's CDR3 is CSVEKGTGGTEAFF. CDR3 sequence (DNA): TGCAGCGTTGAAAAGGGGACAGGAGGAACTGAAGCTTTCTTT. The full variable domain, rest sourced from reference TRBV29-1 and TRBJ1-1, is SAVISQKPSRDICQRGTSLTIQCQVDSQVTMMFWYRQQPGQSLTLIATANQGSEATYESGFVIDKFPISRPNLTFSTLTVSNMSPEDSSIYLCSVEKGTGGTEAFFGQGTRLTVV.

This clonotype has at least ten counts. This chain links TRBV6-5 with TRBJ1-6, with D unclear. This CDR3 contains 14 residues. V dropped 2 bases and J dropped 7 bases, with 9 bases sitting between them. The germline V gene has CDR1 MNHEY and CDR2 SVGAGI. CDR3 nucleotide sequence: TGTGCCAGCAGTTACCGGGGAACCAATTCACCCCTCCACTTT. This codes for CASSYRGTNSPLHF.

This clonotype showed up just once. This chain uses TRBV13 with TRBJ1-5; no clear D. V lost 5 bases to trimming and J lost 9 bases, with 14 bases between them. CDR3 length: 13 residues. In germline, CDR1 is PRHDT, CDR2 FYEKMQ (reference sequence). The CDR3 bases are TGTGCCAGCAGCGATGGACCAGTCGGGCCCCAGCATTTT. It encodes CASSDGPVGPQHF.

In its sample, this clonotype was seen a few times. The chain is built from TRBV9 and TRBJ2-3, with a possible D match to TRBD1 (6 bases). Trimming shortened V by 4 bases and J by 0 bases, and 12 bases separated the two germline ends. CDR1 is SGDLS and CDR2 is YYNGEE in the germline V gene. This CDR3 comprises 15 residues. This chain's CDR3 is CASSTGTISTDTQYF. The CDR3 DNA reads as TGTGCCAGCAGCACAGGGACGATAAGCACAGATACGCAGTATTTT.

The chain uses TRBV20-1 and TRBJ2-4, with 7 bases fitting TRBD1. The CDR3 is 14 residues long. J was trimmed by 3 bases and V by 6 bases; bases with no gene match: 8. In germline, CDR1 is DFQATT, CDR2 SNEGSKA (reference sequence). CDR3 DNA: TGCAGTGCCAACCTTGCAGGGGGCAAAAACATTCAGTACTTC. Encoded protein: CSANLAGGKNIQYF.

This chain links TRBV7-8 with TRBJ2-1; D tentatively fits TRBD1 or TRBD2 (6 bases each). The CDR3 length is 15 residues. The germline CDR1 and CDR2 sequences are SGHVS and FQNEAQ. Trimming shortened V by 6 bases and J by 4 bases, and 16 bases separated the two germline ends. CDR3 coding DNA: TGTGCCAGCAGTTATGTTCGCGGGACATACAATGAGCAGTTCTTC. Its translation is CASSYVRGTYNEQFF.

This clonotype was detected a few times. This chain links TRBV7-3 with TRBJ1-2, with unresolved D. Germline-derived CDR1 and CDR2 are SGHTA and FQGTGA. The CDR3 has 14 residues. The ends were cut back, 1 base at V and 4 bases at J, with 10 bases in the middle. The CDR3 loop reads CASSLNAVGYGYTF. The CDR3 DNA sequence: TGTGCCAGCAGCTTAAACGCGGTGGGCTATGGCTACACCTTC.

The rearrangement uses TRBV6-5 and TRBJ2-2; D possibly uses TRBD1 or TRBD2 (5 bases each). V lost 0 bases and J 1 base, leaving 18 bases between the germline ends. Germline CDR1 is MNHEY and CDR2 is SVGAGI. The CDR3 sequence is 19 residues long. The CDR3 loop reads CASSYSTGLGRGNTGELFF. CDR3 DNA: TGTGCCAGCAGTTACTCGACGGGGCTTGGCCGGGGGAACACCGGGGAGCTGTTTTTT.

The rearrangement links TRBV6-1 to TRBJ2-1; tentative D call: TRBD2 (5 bases). The CDR3 is 15 amino acids. The germline V gene encodes CDR1 MNHNS and CDR2 SASEGT. V lost 7 bases to trimming and J lost 6 bases, with 19 bases between them. The CDR3 DNA sequence: TGTGCCAGCACCCCTTTCTCAAGAAGCGGCAATGAGCAGTTCTTC. This encodes CASTPFSRSGNEQFF.

This clonotype has only a few counts. The rearrangement uses TRBV9 and TRBJ2-1; 10 bases agree with TRBD2. The germline CDR1 and CDR2 sequences are SGDLS and YYNGEE. V lost 1 base to trimming and J lost 9 bases; unmatched junction nucleotides: 10. The CDR3 is 16 residues long. The CDR3 here is CASSVTGLAGVGEQFF. CDR3 DNA: TGTGCCAGCAGCGTAACGGGGCTAGCGGGAGTCGGTGAGCAGTTCTTC.

As for this clonotype: A read error may account for a junction end that differs from germline. The rearrangement uses TRBV4-1 and TRBJ2-6; 9 nucleotides agree with TRBD1. The CDR3 runs 16 residues. Germline CDR1 MGHRA, CDR2 YSYEKL. The CDR3 DNA sequence: TGCGCCAGCAGCCAAGGGACAGGGGCCGGGGCCAGCGTCCTGACTTTC. Encoded protein: CASSQGTGAGASVLTF.

This clonotype was seen only a few times. The J gene is TRBJ2-2, the V gene TRBV6-2 or TRBV6-3; D ambiguous. Germline V CDR1 and CDR2: MNHEY, SVGEGT. Trimming removed 6 bases at V and 8 bases at J, with 16 bases between. This CDR3 spans 14 amino acids. The CDR3 reads CASSLRPPRGELFF. The DNA for the CDR3 is TGTGCCAGCAGCCTCAGACCCCCCCGGGGGGAGCTGTTTTTT.

This clonotype was detected only a few times. The V call is TRBV6-1, the J call TRBJ2-7; 12 bases fit TRBD2. Germline assignment: CDR1 MNHNS and CDR2 SASEGT. V shed 6 bases and J 0 bases; nucleotides not matched to a gene: 3. The CDR3 sequence is 15 residues long. This CDR3 is CASRRTSGASYEQYF. The CDR3 bases are TGTGCCAGCAGAAGGACTAGCGGGGCCTCCTACGAGCAGTACTTC.

In this sample, this clonotype turned up many times. The chain has TRBV7-8 and TRBJ1-6, with TRBD1 identical over 8 bases. CDR1 and CDR2 (germline): SGHVS, FQNEAQ. After removal of 3 bases from V and 7 bases from J, the junction contained 17 bases not matched to a gene. The CDR3 covers 19 residues. The chain's CDR3 is CASSFRRQGILEKNSPLHF. The CDR3 DNA is TGTGCCAGCAGCTTCCGCCGACAGGGGATCCTTGAGAAAAATTCACCCCTCCACTTT.

This clonotype was observed a handful of times. The chain joins TRBV6-1 to TRBJ2-3; D possibly corresponds to TRBD1 (8 bases). Germline V gene lookup returns CDR1 MNHNS and CDR2 SASEGT. V was trimmed by 6 bases and J by 2 bases, leaving 18 bases between them. This CDR3 is 16 amino acids long. The CDR3 sequence: CASRRGGQANTDTQYF. The CDR3 DNA reads TGTGCCAGCAGGAGGGGGGGACAGGCTAACACAGATACGCAGTATTTT.

In this sample, this clonotype turned up a few times. J is TRBJ2-3 and V is TRBV30; no clear D gene. This CDR3 is built from 12 residues. Trimming took 0 bases from V and 3 from J, leaving 4 bases between them. In germline, CDR1 is GTSNPN, CDR2 SVGIG (reference sequence). The CDR3 DNA is TGTGCCTGGAGTGTTAGTACAGATACGCAGTATTTT. It is translated as CAWSVSTDTQYF.

This clonotype was found a few times. The V gene is TRBV6-1, the J gene TRBJ2-7; weak D call: TRBD1 (6 bases). V lost 6 bases and J lost 3, with 24 bases in between. Germline V gene lookup returns CDR1 MNHNS and CDR2 SASEGT. The CDR3 has 17 amino acids. Written as DNA, the CDR3 is TGTGCCAGCAGCGGACAGACCGGGACCGCCTATAACTACGAGCAGTACTTC. Encoded protein: CASSGQTGTAYNYEQYF.

The rearrangement links TRBV5-4 to TRBJ1-2, with a weak D call TRBD1 (5 bases). The CDR3 runs to 16 residues. V dropped 1 base and J dropped 0 bases, with 13 bases sitting between them. Germline values: CDR1 SGHNT, CDR2 YYREEE (reference sequence). The CDR3 loop is CASSLTPGRTNYGYTF. Here the CDR3 DNA reads TGTGCCAGCAGCTTGACCCCAGGGAGGACTAACTATGGCTACACCTTC.

The J gene is TRBJ2-7, the V gene TRBV20-1, with 10 bases that match TRBD2. The CDR3 extends over 14 amino acids. In germline, CDR1 is DFQATT, CDR2 SNEGSKA (reference sequence). The V segment lost 4 bases and the J segment 6 bases; nucleotides outside the gene matches: 9. CDR3 sequence: CSATKLAGGGEQYF. As DNA, the CDR3 is TGCAGTGCTACAAAGTTAGCGGGAGGTGGCGAGCAGTACTTC.

The rearrangement joins TRBV27 to TRBJ2-3, with 9 bases aligning to TRBD1. CDR3 length equals 18 residues. The V gene's germline CDR1 is MNHEY and CDR2 SMNVEV (reference sequence). J gave up 0 bases and V 0 bases, and 7 bases lay outside the gene matches. The CDR3, as DNA: TGTGCCAGCAGTTTATCGAGGACAGGGGTCCCTAGCACAGATACGCAGTATTTT. This encodes CASSLSRTGVPSTDTQYF.

The chain uses TRBV7-2 and TRBJ2-1, with 9 positions matching TRBD2. The CDR3 totals 17 residues. Looked up from germline, CDR1 is SGHTA and CDR2 is FQGNSA. J lost 7 bases, V lost 4 bases, and 14 bases had no gene match. CDR3 sequence: CASSSTASGMGRNEQFF. In DNA, the CDR3 is TGTGCCAGCAGCTCAACCGCTAGCGGGATGGGTAGGAATGAGCAGTTCTTC.